The clone carrying this T cell receptor (beta chain) was counted a single time. Its antigen remains unidentified. These data are taken from a study of identical twins. Each cDNA held unique molecular identifiers, and template switching gave it a universal primer site. A single record per CDR3 protein comes from TCRdb applying MiXCR to the 5' RACE reads. Altogether about 730,000 distinct CDR3 sequences are present, 21% being singletons, with the ten largest covering 4% to 5.5%. The CDR3 extends over 19 amino acids. CDR1 is KGHDR, CDR2 SFDVKD, per germline. General observations from the study: An excess of low generation probability was shown by twin-shared out-of-frame alpha sequences. Twin sharing of out-of-frame TCR alpha was underestimated by models in monozygotic pairs.

This sample also belongs to another study, concerning T cells expressing NK-cell markers. Per that paper: The sequencing cohort of eight donors included seven HCMV-seropositive individuals and one seronegative individual.

The sample comprised PBMCs. The gene calls are TRBV24-1 and TRBJ2-1, with 12 bases that match TRBD2. The sequence was collected from a woman under 30 in good health. The CDR3 coding sequence is TGTCCCCCCTCATGGGGGCCGACTAGCGGGAGTAGGTCCTACAATGAGCAGTTCTTC. This codes for CPPSWGPTSGSRSYNEQFF.